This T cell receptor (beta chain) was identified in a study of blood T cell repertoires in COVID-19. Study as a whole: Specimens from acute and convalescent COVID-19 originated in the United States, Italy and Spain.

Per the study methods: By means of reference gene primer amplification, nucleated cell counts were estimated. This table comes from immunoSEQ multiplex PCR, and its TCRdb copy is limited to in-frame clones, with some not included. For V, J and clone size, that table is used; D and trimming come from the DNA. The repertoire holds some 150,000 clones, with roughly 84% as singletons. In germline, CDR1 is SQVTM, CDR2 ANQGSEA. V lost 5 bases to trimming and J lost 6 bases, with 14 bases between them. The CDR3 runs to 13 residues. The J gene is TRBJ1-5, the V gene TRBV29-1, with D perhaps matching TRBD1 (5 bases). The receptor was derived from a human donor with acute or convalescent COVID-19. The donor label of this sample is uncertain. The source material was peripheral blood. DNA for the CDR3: TGCAGCGTTCTTTGGGGGGACTCTCAGCCCCAGCATTTT. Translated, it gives CSVLWGDSQPQHF.